Below are 26 T cell receptor beta chains sequenced from a single sample in a study of T cells in Graves' hyperthyroidism and ophthalmopathy. Amplification of TCR beta CDR3 regions was performed using RNA transcripts as template. The HTBI primer set served for first-round RT-PCR of the TCR CDR3. One entry per CDR3 protein results from TCRdb running MiXCR on the multiplex PCR reads. This table has some 320,000 distinct CDR3 sequences, roughly an eighth appearing once. Sequencing was performed on blood. The receptors stem from a woman aged 40 to 55 with Graves' ophthalmopathy.

This clonotype was recorded at least ten times. The V and J genes are TRBV11-2 and TRBJ2-7; D gene unclear. Per germline, CDR1 SGHAT and CDR2 FQNNGV. With 5 bases removed from V and 2 bases from J, the gap between germline ends came to 10 bases. The length of the CDR3 is 13 residues. The CDR3 region is CASSPDTTYEQYF. In DNA, the CDR3 is TGTGCCAGCAGCCCCGACACGACCTACGAGCAGTACTTC.

Many counts were recorded for this clonotype. The chain carries TRBV20-1 and TRBJ1-2; maybe TRBD1 (6 bases). Trimming removed 6 bases from V and 5 bases from J, with 10 bases in between. The CDR3 is 11 amino acids. Germline CDR1 and CDR2: DFQATT and SNEGSKA (reference sequence). The CDR3 sequence is CSAPTGYGYTF. The CDR3 region has the DNA TGCAGTGCCCCGACAGGATATGGCTACACCTTC.

This clonotype has a count of ten or more. The rearrangement joins TRBV28 to TRBJ2-2; D uncertain. Trimming cost V 6 bases and J 0 bases, with 11 bases left between them. The CDR3 has 15 amino acids. CDR1 and CDR2 from the germline V gene are MDHEN and SYDVKM. CDR3 bases: TGTGCCAGCAGCTCCACTAACCCGAACACCGGGGAGCTGTTTTTT. Translation: CASSSTNPNTGELFF.

This clonotype was counted only a few times. The rearrangement joins TRBV3-1 to TRBJ2-1, with 11 bases that match TRBD2. The CDR3 contains 16 residues. CDR1 and CDR2 from the germline V gene are LGHDT and YNNKEL (reference sequence). V dropped 1 base and J dropped 4; count of bases not matched to a gene: 3. For the CDR3, the DNA is TGTGCCAGCAGCCAAGGGGGACTAGCGGATTACAATGAGCAGTTCTTC. This sequence encodes CASSQGGLADYNEQFF.

This clonotype came up many times. The rearrangement links TRBV20-1 to TRBJ1-5; D ambiguous. Germline CDR1 and CDR2: DFQATT and SNEGSKA (reference sequence). The CDR3 contains 12 residues. The V and J ends lost 6 bases and 3 bases respectively, with 9 bases between them. The CDR3 DNA reads as TGCAGTGCCGGCAGACACAATCAGCCCCAGCATTTT. It yields the protein CSAGRHNQPQHF.

This clonotype was counted only a few times. The rearrangement uses TRBV28 and TRBJ2-7; D might be TRBD1 or TRBD2, each matching 6 bases. This CDR3 spans 15 amino acids. The V end lost 5 bases, the J end lost 4 bases, and 18 bases lay between the germline ends. Per germline, CDR1 MDHEN and CDR2 SYDVKM. The CDR3 region has the DNA TGTGCCAGCAGTCGCCGGGGGCAGGGCGATTACGAGCAGTACTTC. It translates to CASSRRGQGDYEQYF. Full variable domain (remainder filled in from reference TRBV28 and TRBJ2-7): DVKVTQSSRYLVKRTGEKVFLECVQDMDHENMFWYRQDPGLGLRLIYFSYDVKMKEKGDIPEGYSVSREKKERFSLILESASTNQTSMYLCASSRRGQGDYEQYFGPGTRLTVT.

Concerning this clonotype itself: This may be a read error, as it is one base from a much larger clone. The chain employs TRBV28 and TRBJ1-2, with 8 bases identical to TRBD1. This CDR3 has 14 amino acids. The J segment lost 12 bases and the V segment lost 6 bases, leaving 15 bases of the junction unmatched. Germline V lookup: CDR1 MDHEN, CDR2 SYDVKM. In nucleotides, the CDR3 is TGTGCCAGCAGGTCAGGGGGCTTTTGGCAGGGCCACACCTTC. It yields the protein CASRSGGFWQGHTF.

This clonotype came up a few times. The V call is TRBV7-9, the J call TRBJ2-7; D is ambiguous. V was cut by 5 bases and J by 4 bases, with 9 bases left in between. The germline V gene encodes CDR1 SEHNR and CDR2 FQNEAQ (reference sequence). CDR3 size: 12 residues. The DNA for the CDR3 is TGTGCCAGCAGCATATCCCGGTACGAGCAGTACTTC. Protein: CASSISRYEQYF.

This clonotype was counted a few times. A much larger clone lies a single base off, so this may be a read error. The chain recombines TRBV6-2 or TRBV6-3 with TRBJ2-5; TRBD2 matches 9 bases. The CDR3 has 16 amino acids. CDR1 MNHEY and CDR2 SVGEGT come from the germline V gene. The CDR3 sequence: CASSYGAASGEETQHF. The DNA for the CDR3 is TGTGCCAGCAGTTACGGGGCTGCTAGCGGGGAGGAGACCCAGCACTTC.

This clonotype was seen at least ten times. The chain links TRBV29-1 to TRBJ2-3, with 10 positions matching TRBD2. CDR3 size: 14 residues. The V segment lost 6 bases and the J segment 1 base; nucleotides outside the gene matches: 4. The germline CDR1 and CDR2 sequences are SQVTM and ANQGSEA. The CDR3 DNA sequence: TGCAGCGTAGCCGGGACTAGCGGCACAGATACGCAGTATTTT. Encoded protein: CSVAGTSGTDTQYF.

In its sample, this clonotype was seen a few times. This sequence joins TRBV5-6 and TRBJ2-5, with 11 bases matching TRBD2. With V trimmed by 4 bases and J by 4 bases, 15 bases remained unmatched. This CDR3 is 18 amino acids long. Germline V gene sequence: CDR1 SGHDT, CDR2 YYEEEE. The DNA for the CDR3 is TGTGCCAGCAGCCCCACAGGGTTCTTTGGACTAGCGGGAGAGACCCAGTACTTC. This gives the protein CASSPTGFFGLAGETQYF.

This clonotype occurred many times. This chain joins TRBV12-3 or TRBV12-4 and TRBJ2-7, with 10 positions matching TRBD2. CDR3 length equals 15 residues. V lost 1 base and J lost 3; bases outside the gene matches: 3. The CDR3 reads CASSLELAGSYEQYF. In nucleotides, the CDR3 is TGTGCCAGCAGTTTAGAACTAGCGGGGAGCTACGAGCAGTACTTC.

Concerning this clonotype: A much larger clone is a single base away; this may be a read error. The chain is built from TRBV27 and TRBJ2-3; perhaps D is TRBD1 or TRBD2 (5 bases each). The CDR3 has 14 residues. Germline-derived CDR1 and CDR2 are MNHEY and SMNVEV (reference sequence). As DNA, the CDR3 is TGTGCCGGCAGCGACAGTGGGAGAACAGATACGCAGTATTTT. It is translated as CAGSDSGRTDTQYF.

For the CDR3, the DNA is TGCGCCAGCAGCCAAGATGTAAGGGCCTGGGAAAAACTGTTTTTT. Encoded protein: CASSQDVRAWEKLFF. V usage is TRBV4-1 and J usage is TRBJ1-4; D unclear. This CDR3 comprises 15 residues. V was pared by 0 bases and J by 8 bases, with 13 bases between. Germline values: CDR1 MGHRA, CDR2 YSYEKL.

This clonotype was seen many times. The gene calls are TRBV12-3 or TRBV12-4 and TRBJ2-1; D unresolved. The CDR3 is 17 residues long. The germline V and J ends were trimmed by 5 bases and 2 bases, with 19 bases remaining between them. The CDR3 DNA is TGTGCCAGCAGTCCTAGGCCCCTAATTATACCCTACAATGAGCAGTTCTTC. Amino acid sequence: CASSPRPLIIPYNEQFF.

Ten or more counts support this clonotype. The rearrangement uses TRBV7-8 and TRBJ2-1; D might be TRBD1 (5 bases). CDR1 and CDR2 (germline): SGHVS, FQNEAQ. This CDR3 is built from 15 residues. V was shortened by 2 bases and J by 0 bases, with 8 bases between the two germline ends. Written as DNA, the CDR3 is TGTGCCAGCAGCTTATGGACACCCTCCTACAATGAGCAGTTCTTC. It codes for CASSLWTPSYNEQFF. The full variable domain, with the rest looked up from reference TRBV7-8 and TRBJ2-1, is GAGVSQSPRYKVAKRGQDVALRCDPISGHVSLFWYQQALGQGPEFLTYFQNEAQLDKSGLPSDRFFAERPEGSVSTLKIQRTQQEDSAVYLCASSLWTPSYNEQFFGPGTRLTVL.

This clonotype has ten or more counts. The CDR3 nucleotides are TGTGCCAGCAGCCCAACCCTGACAGGACAGGGTGGCTACACCTTC. It yields the protein CASSPTLTGQGGYTF. The chain combines TRBV5-6 with TRBJ1-2, with 8 nucleotides matching TRBD1. The germline V gene has CDR1 SGHDT and CDR2 YYEEEE. V gave up 4 bases and J gave up 7 bases; unmatched junction bases: 12. The CDR3 has 15 residues.

This clonotype occurred many times. The chain is built from TRBV11-2 and TRBJ2-1; 9 bases are shared with TRBD2. Germline CDR1 and CDR2: SGHAT and FQNNGV. The V segment lost 5 bases and the J segment 8 bases; nucleotides outside the gene matches: 7. CDR3 length equals 14 residues. CDR3 DNA sequence: TGTGCCAGCAGCCGTCGCGGGGGGGGCGATGAGCAGTTCTTC. As protein: CASSRRGGGDEQFF.

At least ten counts were recorded for this clonotype. V gene TRBV20-1 combines with J gene TRBJ1-1; D ambiguous. This CDR3 has 12 residues. Germline V gene data show CDR1 as DFQATT and CDR2 as SNEGSKA (reference sequence). Between the trimmed V and J ends, which lost 5 bases and 1 base, there was a span of 8 bases. The CDR3 DNA reads as TGCAGTGCTCGGACTACGAACACTGAAGCTTTCTTT. It codes for CSARTTNTEAFF.

This clonotype was seen ten or more times. This rearrangement joins TRBV6-1 to TRBJ1-5; D gene uncertain. The CDR3 runs to 13 residues. Germline assignment: CDR1 MNHNS and CDR2 SASEGT. V was shortened by 8 bases and J by 4 bases, with 12 bases between the two germline ends. The CDR3 sequence is CASQRQPNQPQHF. The CDR3 region has the DNA TGTGCCAGCCAAAGGCAGCCTAATCAGCCCCAGCATTTT.

This clonotype has only a few counts. This sequence joins TRBV27 and TRBJ2-3; D not certain. Trimming removed 1 base at V and 1 base at J, with 6 bases between. CDR1 is MNHEY and CDR2 is SMNVEV in the germline V gene (reference sequence). This CDR3 is built from 14 residues. The CDR3 spells CASSLYGGTDTQYF. The CDR3 DNA sequence: TGTGCCAGCAGTTTATATGGGGGCACAGATACGCAGTATTTT.

This clonotype has ten or more counts. The chain carries TRBV7-8 and TRBJ1-5; D unclear. The CDR3 has 13 residues. Trimming cost V 3 bases and J 7 bases, with 10 bases left between them. Germline V CDR1 and CDR2: SGHVS, FQNEAQ. DNA of the CDR3: TGTGCCAGCAGCTTCGACAATCGGCAGCCCCAGCATTTT. It specifies CASSFDNRQPQHF.

This clonotype was recorded a few times. This chain joins TRBV6-1 and TRBJ2-3; 10 bases fit TRBD2. The V segment lost 6 bases and the J segment 2 bases; nucleotides outside the gene matches: 8. Germline CDR1 and CDR2: MNHNS and SASEGT. This CDR3 has 16 residues. CDR3 in DNA: TGTGCCAGCAGAAAACTAGCGGGGACCAACACAGATACGCAGTATTTT. It translates to CASRKLAGTNTDTQYF.

This clonotype was counted only a few times. V is TRBV27 and J is TRBJ2-1; D perhaps matches TRBD2 (6 bases). This CDR3 has 18 residues. CDR1 and CDR2 from the germline V gene are MNHEY and SMNVEV (reference sequence). Trimming pared 10 bases from V and 2 bases from J, leaving 27 bases between. CDR3 residues: CATRASASSLGPYNEQFF. The DNA of the CDR3 is TGTGCCACCAGAGCTAGCGCCTCCAGCCTCGGCCCCTACAATGAGCAGTTCTTC.

Ten or more counts support this clonotype. The chain uses TRBV28 and TRBJ1-1, with a possible D match to TRBD1 (6 bases). CDR1 and CDR2 from the germline V gene are MDHEN and SYDVKM. The CDR3 spans 15 residues. V lost 6 bases and J lost 1, with 15 bases in between. DNA of the CDR3: TGTGCCAGCAGACCATGGACAGAGCAGAACACTGAAGCTTTCTTT. The encoded protein is CASRPWTEQNTEAFF.

This clonotype was counted ten times or more. The rearrangement joins TRBV6-1 to TRBJ1-5, with D possibly matching TRBD1 (5 bases). The V gene's germline CDR1 is MNHNS and CDR2 SASEGT. V shed 3 bases and J shed 10 bases, with 19 bases lying between them. This CDR3 has 15 residues. The CDR3 DNA sequence: TGTGCCAGCAGTGAGCAGACAGAGAGAGTCCGACCCCAGCATTTT. This translates into CASSEQTERVRPQHF.